The TCR beta chain described here comes from a study of radiation and T cells in renal cell carcinoma. Study context: Nephrectomy followed 15 Gy stereotactic body radiation by 4 weeks. Study outcomes and limitations: In blood, top tumor clones expanded by 2 weeks, shrinking by 4. Pretreatment tumor biopsies were lacking, so baseline clonotypes are unknown.

The data were produced by immunoSEQ multiplex PCR, yet TCRdb's version contains in-frame clones alone and is incomplete. Of over 85,000 clones listed, approximately 83% are singletons. The time point was: baseline pretreatment blood. Specified treatment: 15 Gy SBRT to primary tumor, nephrectomy 4 weeks later. Serial blood draws occurred at baseline and 2 and 4 weeks post-SBRT. This CDR3 comprises 14 residues. Germline values: CDR1 MNHEY, CDR2 SVGAGI. V lost 1 base and J 6 bases, leaving 13 bases between the germline ends. As for this clone: The target antigen is unknown.

The TCR originated in a man aged 55 to 70 with renal cell carcinoma. Material: blood, obtained from a patient whose treatment included radiotherapy and nephrectomy. This chain links TRBV6-5 with TRBJ2-7; D possibly corresponds to TRBD2 (6 bases). CDR3 in amino acids: CASSYYGGRGEQYF. The CDR3 region has the DNA TGTGCCAGCAGTTACTACGGAGGGCGGGGCGAGCAGTACTTC.